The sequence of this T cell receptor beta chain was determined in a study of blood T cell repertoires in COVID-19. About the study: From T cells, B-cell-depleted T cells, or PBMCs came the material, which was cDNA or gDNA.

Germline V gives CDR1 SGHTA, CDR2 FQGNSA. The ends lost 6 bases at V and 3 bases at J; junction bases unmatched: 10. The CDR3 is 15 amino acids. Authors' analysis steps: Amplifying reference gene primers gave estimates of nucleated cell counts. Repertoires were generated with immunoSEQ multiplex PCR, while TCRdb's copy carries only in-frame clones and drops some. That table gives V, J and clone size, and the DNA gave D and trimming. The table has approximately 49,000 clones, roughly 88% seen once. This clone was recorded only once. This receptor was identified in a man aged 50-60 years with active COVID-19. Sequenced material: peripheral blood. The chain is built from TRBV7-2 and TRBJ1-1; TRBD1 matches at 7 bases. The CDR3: CASSSLPGQYTEAFF. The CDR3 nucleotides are TGTGCCAGCAGTTCCCTCCCGGGACAGTACACTGAAGCTTTCTTT.